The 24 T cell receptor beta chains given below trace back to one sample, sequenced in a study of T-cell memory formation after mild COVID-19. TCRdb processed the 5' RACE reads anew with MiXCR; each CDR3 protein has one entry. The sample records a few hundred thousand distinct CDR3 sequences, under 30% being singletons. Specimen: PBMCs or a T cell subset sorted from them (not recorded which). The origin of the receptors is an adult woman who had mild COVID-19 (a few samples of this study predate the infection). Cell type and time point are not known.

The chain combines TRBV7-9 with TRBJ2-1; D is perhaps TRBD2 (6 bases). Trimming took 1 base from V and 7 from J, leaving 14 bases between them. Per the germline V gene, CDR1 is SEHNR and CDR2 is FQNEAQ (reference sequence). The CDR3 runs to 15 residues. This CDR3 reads CASSLDPGEGNEQFF. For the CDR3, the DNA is TGTGCCAGCAGCTTAGATCCGGGAGAGGGTAATGAGCAGTTCTTC.

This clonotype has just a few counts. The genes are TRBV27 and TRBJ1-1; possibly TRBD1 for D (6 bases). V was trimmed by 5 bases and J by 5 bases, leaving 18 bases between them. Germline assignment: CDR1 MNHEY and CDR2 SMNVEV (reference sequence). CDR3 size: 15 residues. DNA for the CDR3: TGTGCCAGCAGTCTCCGGACAGTACGAGGGACTGAAGCTTTCTTT. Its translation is CASSLRTVRGTEAFF.

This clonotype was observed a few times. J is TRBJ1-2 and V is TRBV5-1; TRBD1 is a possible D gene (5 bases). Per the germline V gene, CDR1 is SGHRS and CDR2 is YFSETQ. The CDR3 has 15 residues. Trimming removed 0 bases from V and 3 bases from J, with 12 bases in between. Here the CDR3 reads CASSLVGAFDYGYTF. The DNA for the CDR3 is TGCGCCAGCAGCTTGGTCGGGGCTTTTGACTATGGCTACACCTTC.

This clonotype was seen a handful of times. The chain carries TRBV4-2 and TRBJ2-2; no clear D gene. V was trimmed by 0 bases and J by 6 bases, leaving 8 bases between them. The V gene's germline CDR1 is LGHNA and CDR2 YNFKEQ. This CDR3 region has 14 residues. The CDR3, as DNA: TGTGCCAGCAGCCAAGAGGTTGGTGCCGGGGAGCTGTTTTTT. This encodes CASSQEVGAGELFF.

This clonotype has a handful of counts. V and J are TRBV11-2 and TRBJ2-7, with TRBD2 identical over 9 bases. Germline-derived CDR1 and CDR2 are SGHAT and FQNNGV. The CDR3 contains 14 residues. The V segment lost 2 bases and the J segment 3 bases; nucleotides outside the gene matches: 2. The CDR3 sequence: CASSLTRGGYEQYF. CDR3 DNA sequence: TGTGCCAGCAGCTTAACGCGGGGGGGCTACGAGCAGTACTTC.

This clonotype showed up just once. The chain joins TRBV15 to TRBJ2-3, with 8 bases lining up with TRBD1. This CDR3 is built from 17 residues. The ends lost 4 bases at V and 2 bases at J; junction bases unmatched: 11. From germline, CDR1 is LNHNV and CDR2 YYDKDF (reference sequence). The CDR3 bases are TGTGCCACCAGCATGCAGGGGGCCCCCTCGGACACAGATACGCAGTATTTT. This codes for CATSMQGAPSDTDTQYF.

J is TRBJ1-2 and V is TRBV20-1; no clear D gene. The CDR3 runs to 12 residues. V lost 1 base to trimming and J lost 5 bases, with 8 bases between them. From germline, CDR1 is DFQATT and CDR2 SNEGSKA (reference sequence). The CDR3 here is CSARGILYGYTF. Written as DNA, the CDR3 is TGCAGTGCTAGAGGGATCCTGTATGGCTACACCTTC.

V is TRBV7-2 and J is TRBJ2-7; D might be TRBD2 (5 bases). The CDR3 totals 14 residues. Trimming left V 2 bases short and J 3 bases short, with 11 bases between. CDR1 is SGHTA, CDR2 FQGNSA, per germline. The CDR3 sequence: CASSLHGVYYEQYF. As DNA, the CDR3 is TGTGCCAGCAGCTTACACGGGGTGTACTACGAGCAGTACTTC.

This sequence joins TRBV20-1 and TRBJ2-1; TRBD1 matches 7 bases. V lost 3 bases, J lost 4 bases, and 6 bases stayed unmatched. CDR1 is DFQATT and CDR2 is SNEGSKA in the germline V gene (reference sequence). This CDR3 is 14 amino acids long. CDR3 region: CSARELGQYNEQFF. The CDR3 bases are TGCAGTGCTAGGGAGCTGGGACAGTACAATGAGCAGTTCTTC.

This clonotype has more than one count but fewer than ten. The CDR3 nucleotides read TGTGCCAGCAGCTTTACGGGTTTCACCGGGGAGCTGTTTTTT. It yields the protein CASSFTGFTGELFF. The rearrangement links TRBV7-9 to TRBJ2-2; unclear D gene. CDR3 length equals 14 residues. CDR1 SEHNR and CDR2 FQNEAQ come from the germline V gene (reference sequence). The V and J ends lost 3 bases and 4 bases respectively, with 9 bases between them.

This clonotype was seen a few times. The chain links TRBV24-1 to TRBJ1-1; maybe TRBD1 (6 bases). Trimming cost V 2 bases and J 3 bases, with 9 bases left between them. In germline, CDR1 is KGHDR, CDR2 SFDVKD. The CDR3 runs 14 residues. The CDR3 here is CATSDSQGYTEAFF. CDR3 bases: TGTGCCACCAGTGATTCACAGGGTTACACTGAAGCTTTCTTT.

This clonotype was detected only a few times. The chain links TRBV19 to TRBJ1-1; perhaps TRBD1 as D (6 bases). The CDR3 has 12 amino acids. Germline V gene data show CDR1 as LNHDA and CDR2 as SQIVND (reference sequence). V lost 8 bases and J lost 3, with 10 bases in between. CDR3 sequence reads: CASFWGHTEAFF. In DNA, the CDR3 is TGTGCCAGTTTCTGGGGGCACACTGAAGCTTTCTTT. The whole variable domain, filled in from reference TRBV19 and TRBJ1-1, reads DGGITQSPKYLFRKEGQNVTLSCEQNLNHDAMYWYRQDPGQGLRLIYYSQIVNDFQKGDIAEGYSVSREKKESFPLTVTSAQKNPTAFYLCASFWGHTEAFFGQGTRLTVV.

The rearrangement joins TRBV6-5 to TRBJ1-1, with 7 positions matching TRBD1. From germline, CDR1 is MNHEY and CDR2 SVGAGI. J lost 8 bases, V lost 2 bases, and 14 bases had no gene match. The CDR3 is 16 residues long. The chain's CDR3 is CASSYTKPGTAGEAFF. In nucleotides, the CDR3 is TGTGCCAGCAGTTACACTAAACCCGGGACAGCCGGCGAAGCTTTCTTT.

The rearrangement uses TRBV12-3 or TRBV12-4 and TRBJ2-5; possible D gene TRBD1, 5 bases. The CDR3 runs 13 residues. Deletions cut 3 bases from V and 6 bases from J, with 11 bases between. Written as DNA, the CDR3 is TGTGCCAGCAGTTTCGGTCAGGGTAAGACCCAGTACTTC. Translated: CASSFGQGKTQYF.

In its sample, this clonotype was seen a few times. CDR3 region: CSAPGQGYEQYF. Written as DNA, the CDR3 is TGCAGTGCCCCGGGACAGGGGTACGAGCAGTACTTC. The chain has TRBV20-1 and TRBJ2-7; 10 nucleotides match TRBD1. Looked up from germline, CDR1 is DFQATT and CDR2 is SNEGSKA (reference sequence). Trimming took 6 bases from V and 4 from J; bases not matched to a gene: 3. The length of the CDR3 is 12 residues.

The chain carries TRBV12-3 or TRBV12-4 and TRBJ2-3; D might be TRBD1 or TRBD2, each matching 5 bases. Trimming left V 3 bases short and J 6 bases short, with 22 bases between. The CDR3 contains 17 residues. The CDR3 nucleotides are TGTGCCAGCAGTTTCTCGCTCGGCAGGGAGTTTTCGGATACGCAGTATTTT. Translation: CASSFSLGREFSDTQYF.

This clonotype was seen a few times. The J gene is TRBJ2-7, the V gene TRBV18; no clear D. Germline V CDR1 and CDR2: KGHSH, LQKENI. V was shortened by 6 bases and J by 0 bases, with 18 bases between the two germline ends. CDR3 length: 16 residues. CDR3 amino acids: CASSHGPSVVSYEQYF. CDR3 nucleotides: TGTGCCAGCTCGCACGGCCCTTCGGTTGTCTCCTACGAGCAGTACTTC.

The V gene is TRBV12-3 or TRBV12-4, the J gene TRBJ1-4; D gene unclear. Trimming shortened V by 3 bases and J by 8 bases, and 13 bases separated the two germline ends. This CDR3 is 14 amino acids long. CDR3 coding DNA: TGTGCCAGCAGTTTCCAACACTCTTACGAAAAACTGTTTTTT. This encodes CASSFQHSYEKLFF.

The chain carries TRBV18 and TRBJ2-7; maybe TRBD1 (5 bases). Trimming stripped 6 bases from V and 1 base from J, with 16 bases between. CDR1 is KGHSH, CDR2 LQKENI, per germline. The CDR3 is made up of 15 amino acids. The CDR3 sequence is CASSNLDKWSYEQYF. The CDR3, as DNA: TGTGCCAGCTCCAACCTGGACAAATGGTCCTACGAGCAGTACTTC.

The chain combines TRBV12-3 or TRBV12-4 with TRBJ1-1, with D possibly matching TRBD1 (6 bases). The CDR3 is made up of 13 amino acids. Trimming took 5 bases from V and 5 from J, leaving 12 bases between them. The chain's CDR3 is CASSASRGTEAFF. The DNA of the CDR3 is TGTGCCAGCAGTGCGAGTAGGGGGACTGAAGCTTTCTTT.

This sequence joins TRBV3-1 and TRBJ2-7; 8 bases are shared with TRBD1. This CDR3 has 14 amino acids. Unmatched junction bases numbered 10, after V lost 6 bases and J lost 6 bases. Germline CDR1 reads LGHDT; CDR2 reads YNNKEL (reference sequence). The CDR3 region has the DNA TGTGCCAGCAGAACAGGACAGGGATTTGGCGAGCAGTACTTC. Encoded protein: CASRTGQGFGEQYF.

The CDR3 region is CASSVERGSYEQYF. For the CDR3, the DNA is TGTGCCAGCAGCGTAGAAAGGGGTTCCTACGAGCAGTACTTC. The chain has TRBV9 and TRBJ2-7; possibly TRBD1 for D (5 bases). With 0 bases removed from V and 1 base from J, the gap between germline ends came to 8 bases. CDR1 SGDLS and CDR2 YYNGEE come from the germline V gene. The CDR3 consists of 14 residues.

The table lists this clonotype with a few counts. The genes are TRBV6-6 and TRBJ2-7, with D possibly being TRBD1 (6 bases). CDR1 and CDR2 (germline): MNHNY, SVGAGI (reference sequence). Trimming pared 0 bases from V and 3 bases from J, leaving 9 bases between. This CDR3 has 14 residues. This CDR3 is CASSYSGQNYEQYF. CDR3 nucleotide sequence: TGTGCCAGCAGTTACTCCGGACAGAACTACGAGCAGTACTTC.

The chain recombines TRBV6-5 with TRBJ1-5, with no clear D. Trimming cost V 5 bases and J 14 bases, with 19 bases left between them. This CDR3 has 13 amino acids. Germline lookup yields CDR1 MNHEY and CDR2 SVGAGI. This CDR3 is CASSNWEGPSEHF. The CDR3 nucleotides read TGTGCCAGCAGTAACTGGGAGGGTCCCTCGGAGCATTTT.